The clone carrying this T cell receptor (beta chain) is a singleton in its sample. The data belong to a study of blood T cell repertoires in COVID-19. Study context: Sources were T cells, B-cell-depleted T cells, or PBMCs; the material itself was cDNA or gDNA.

V was shortened by 4 bases and J by 2 bases, with 20 bases between the two germline ends. CDR1 is SEHNR and CDR2 is FQNEAQ in the germline V gene (reference sequence). This CDR3 region has 18 residues. The table came from immunoSEQ multiplex PCR; TCRdb's copy has only in-frame clones and leaves some out. The table includes 240,000 or so clones, about nine tenths detected once. Ages ranged from about 18 to 100 years, with residence in about 24 US areas. Cohorts were based on clinical histories the participants reported. The gene calls are TRBV7-9 and TRBJ2-2, with TRBD1 as a possible D gene (6 bases). The sample comprised PBMCs or T cells enriched from blood (not recorded which). The TCR originated in a man aged 50 or older who had been exposed to COVID-19. This CDR3 reads CASSSGFTQGSNTGELFF. The CDR3 DNA follows: TGTGCCAGCAGCTCAGGCTTTACACAGGGATCTAACACCGGGGAGCTGTTTTTT.